Below, 21 T cell receptor beta chains from the same sample are listed, as sequenced in a study of shared clonotypes between healthy human individuals. Data came from immunoSEQ multiplex PCR; TCRdb stores just in-frame clones and leaves some out. There are 400,000 to 500,000 clones in the sample; over 65% occur only once, and 13% lies in the top ten. Sequenced sample: PBMCs. The receptor source for this set is a woman in her 40s in good health. Some clones in this sample may be carry-over from other donors' samples.

Here the CDR3 reads CASSLGVQQETQYF. CDR3 DNA: TGTGCCAGCAGCTTAGGGGTCCAACAAGAGACCCAGTACTTC. The rearrangement links TRBV7-2 to TRBJ2-5, with unresolved D. V gave up 1 base and J gave up 2 bases, with 8 bases separating them. The CDR3 extends over 14 amino acids. From germline, CDR1 is SGHTA and CDR2 FQGNSA.

The CDR3 coding sequence is TGTGCCAGCAGTGAAGCGCTTTACGGGGCCAATCAGCCCCAGCATTTT. It codes for CASSEALYGANQPQHF. The rearrangement uses TRBV6-1 and TRBJ1-5; D perhaps matches TRBD1 (5 bases). CDR1 MNHNS and CDR2 SASEGT come from the germline V gene. Trimming cost V 0 bases and J 3 bases, with 12 bases left between them. The CDR3 runs 16 residues.

The chain recombines TRBV5-1 with TRBJ2-7; D could derive from TRBD1 or TRBD2 (5 bases each). This CDR3 has 15 amino acids. V gave up 4 bases and J gave up 5 bases, with 19 bases separating them. Germline-derived CDR1 and CDR2 are SGHRS and YFSETQ. CDR3 sequence: CASSLDRDGLDEQYF. The CDR3 bases are TGCGCCAGCAGCCTAGACCGGGACGGCCTCGACGAGCAGTACTTC. The full variable domain, completed using reference TRBV5-1 and TRBJ2-7, is KAGVTQTPRYLIKTRGQQVTLSCSPISGHRSVSWYQQTPGQGLQFLFEYFSETQRNKGNFPGRFSGRQFSNSRSEMNVSTLELGDSALYLCASSLDRDGLDEQYFGPGTRLTVT.

This clone was picked up a small number of times. J is TRBJ1-2 and V is TRBV5-4; the D gene is possibly TRBD1 (5 bases). Per the germline V gene, CDR1 is SGHNT and CDR2 is YYREEE (reference sequence). V lost 4 bases and J 8 bases, leaving 12 bases between the germline ends. The CDR3 loop spans 12 amino acids. CDR3 in amino acids: CASSPQGLGYTF. In DNA form, the CDR3 reads TGTGCCAGCAGCCCCCAGGGTCTGGGCTACACCTTC.

This clone was recorded once. Other DNA sequences from this sample encode an identical CDR3 as well. This chain uses TRBV28 with TRBJ1-5; D gene ambiguous. The CDR3 spans 12 residues. V dropped 2 bases and J dropped 7 bases, with 6 bases sitting between them. Germline V gene sequence: CDR1 MDHEN, CDR2 SYDVKM. The CDR3 bases are TGTGCCAGCAGTTTAAGAGGGCAGCCCCAGCATTTT. Its protein product is CASSLRGQPQHF.

This sequence joins TRBV4-1 and TRBJ2-3; TRBD2 matches at 12 bases. The CDR3 loop spans 15 amino acids. Germline lookup yields CDR1 MGHRA and CDR2 YSYEKL. Trimming at V came to 4 bases and at J to 4 bases, leaving 3 bases not matched to a gene. The CDR3 protein is CASSPSGRVADTQYF. The DNA of the CDR3 is TGCGCCAGCAGCCCTAGCGGGAGGGTAGCAGATACGCAGTATTTT.

Regarding this clone: This same CDR3 is encoded by further DNA sequences in the sample. CDR3 nucleotide sequence: TGTGCCAGCAGTGTGACCAGGGGTCACAATGAGCAGTTCTTC. Amino acid sequence: CASSVTRGHNEQFF. This chain joins TRBV2 and TRBJ2-1, with a tentative D call TRBD1 (6 bases). The CDR3 sequence is 14 residues long. V was clipped by 4 bases and J by 5 bases, with 12 bases between them. The germline gives CDR1 SNHLY, CDR2 FYNNEI.

The rearrangement joins TRBV5-6 to TRBJ2-7, with 10 bases that match TRBD1. The germline CDR1 and CDR2 sequences are SGHDT and YYEEEE. CDR3 length: 14 residues. V was pared by 4 bases and J by 1 base, with 2 bases of the junction left unmatched. The chain's CDR3 is CASSRDRGSYEQYF. CDR3 nucleotide sequence: TGTGCCAGCAGCCGGGACAGGGGATCCTACGAGCAGTACTTC.

The chain recombines TRBV19 with TRBJ2-7; the D is unclear. Germline CDR1 reads LNHDA; CDR2 reads SQIVND (reference sequence). This CDR3 is 14 amino acids long. The V gene lost 1 base and the J gene lost 5 bases, with 12 bases spanning the gap. The CDR3 bases are TGTGCCAGTAGTATAGGGTACACGATCCACGAGCAGTACTTC. Protein: CASSIGYTIHEQYF. Looking up the rest from reference TRBV19 and TRBJ2-7 gives the full variable domain: DGGITQSPKYLFRKEGQNVTLSCEQNLNHDAMYWYRQDPGQGLRLIYYSQIVNDFQKGDIAEGYSVSREKKESFPLTVTSAQKNPTAFYLCASSIGYTIHEQYFGPGTRLTVT.

This chain joins TRBV28 and TRBJ2-3, with a tentative D call TRBD2 (6 bases). Germline assignment: CDR1 MDHEN and CDR2 SYDVKM. The V end was cut by 3 bases, the J end by 5 bases, with 12 bases between. This CDR3 has 14 residues. The CDR3 here is CASSFAGSGDTQYF. The DNA of the CDR3 is TGTGCCAGCAGTTTCGCGGGAAGTGGAGATACGCAGTATTTT.

The V gene is TRBV7-8, the J gene TRBJ1-2, with D uncertain. There are 13 residues in the CDR3. Germline CDR1 reads SGHVS; CDR2 reads FQNEAQ. Trimming removed 4 bases at V and 3 bases at J, with 9 bases between. CDR3 sequence (DNA): TGTGCCAGCAGCTCTTACACCGACTATGGCTACACCTTC. The encoded protein is CASSSYTDYGYTF.

Of note for this clone: This specimen includes other DNA sequences encoding the same CDR3. The J gene is TRBJ1-5, the V gene TRBV7-2, with a tentative D call TRBD1 (6 bases). The CDR3 extends over 13 amino acids. CDR1 and CDR2 (germline): SGHTA, FQGNSA. V was clipped by 2 bases and J by 5 bases, with 7 bases between them. DNA for the CDR3: TGTGCCAGCAGCTTAAGGGGGGATCAGCCCCAGCATTTT. Protein: CASSLRGDQPQHF.

This chain uses TRBV18 with TRBJ1-3; weak D call: TRBD1 (6 bases). CDR3 length equals 16 residues. CDR1 and CDR2 (germline): KGHSH, LQKENI. V was clipped by 3 bases and J by 0 bases, with 12 bases between them. The CDR3 protein is CASSPGAGSSGNTIYF. CDR3 nucleotides: TGTGCCAGCTCACCGGGGGCGGGGAGCTCTGGAAACACCATATATTTT.

The chain recombines TRBV4-2 with TRBJ2-1; a possible D gene is TRBD2 (6 bases). The V end was cut by 4 bases, the J end by 0 bases, with 16 bases between. Germline CDR1 reads LGHNA; CDR2 reads YNFKEQ. This CDR3 is 17 amino acids long. CDR3 DNA: TGTGCCAGCAGCCCCCGCAGCGGACTAAACTCCTACAATGAGCAGTTCTTC. Its translation is CASSPRSGLNSYNEQFF.

This clone appeared a few times. The CDR3 sequence is CASSLDTENIQYF. As DNA, the CDR3 is TGCGCCAGCAGCTTGGATACAGAAAACATTCAGTACTTC. The V and J genes are TRBV5-1 and TRBJ2-4, with D unclear. The V gene's germline CDR1 is SGHRS and CDR2 YFSETQ. V was shortened by 0 bases and J by 5 bases, with 6 bases between the two germline ends. The CDR3 length is 13 residues.

This clone appeared once. This chain links TRBV9 with TRBJ2-2, with no clear D. The CDR3 has 11 amino acids. Trimming removed 3 bases from V and 6 bases from J, with 3 bases in between. The germline V gene has CDR1 SGDLS and CDR2 YYNGEE. CDR3 amino acids: CASSGSGELFF. CDR3 nucleotides: TGTGCCAGCAGCGGTTCCGGGGAGCTGTTTTTT. Based on the CDR3 plus reference TRBV9 and TRBJ2-2, the full variable domain is DSGVTQTPKHLITATGQRVTLRCSPRSGDLSVYWYQQSLDQGLQFLIQYYNGEERAKGNILERFSAQQFPDLHSELNLSSLELGDSALYFCASSGSGELFFGEGSRLTVL.

The chain is built from TRBV10-1 and TRBJ2-7, with D tentatively TRBD2 (5 bases). Germline CDR1 reads WNHNN; CDR2 reads SYGVQD (reference sequence). This CDR3 has 11 residues. Trimming stripped 8 bases from V and 7 bases from J, with 12 bases between. The CDR3 spells CASLPPGEQYF. In DNA form, the CDR3 reads TGCGCCAGCCTTCCTCCGGGGGAGCAGTACTTC.

This chain uses TRBV18 with TRBJ2-7; a possible D gene is TRBD2 (6 bases). Trimming cost V 1 base and J 7 bases, with 20 bases left between them. Germline V gene sequence: CDR1 KGHSH, CDR2 LQKENI. CDR3 length: 16 amino acids. In DNA, the CDR3 is TGTGCCAGCTCACCACAGATGGGTAGCGGAGCCGGAGAGCAGTACTTC. Translation gives CASSPQMGSGAGEQYF.

This clone was counted a single time. The gene calls are TRBV19 and TRBJ2-7; D ambiguous. CDR3 length: 14 residues. V was shortened by 6 bases and J by 0 bases, with 12 bases between the two germline ends. Germline CDR1 and CDR2: LNHDA and SQIVND (reference sequence). CDR3 in amino acids: CASRQTLSSYEQYF. For the CDR3, the DNA is TGTGCCAGTAGGCAGACCCTGAGCTCCTACGAGCAGTACTTC.

The chain links TRBV7-9 to TRBJ1-3; weak D call: TRBD1 (6 bases). The CDR3 has 14 amino acids. V lost 6 bases to trimming and J lost 4 bases, with 13 bases between them. Germline CDR1 reads SEHNR; CDR2 reads FQNEAQ (reference sequence). As DNA, the CDR3 is TGTGCCAGCAGTAGGGACATATCCGGAAACACCATATATTTT. It specifies CASSRDISGNTIYF.

A note on this clone: This may stem from a read error, because a much larger clone lies one nucleotide away. The rearrangement joins TRBV5-1 to TRBJ2-7; 9 nucleotides align to TRBD2. Trimming cost V 0 bases and J 6 bases; bases outside gene matches: 10. This CDR3 is 16 amino acids long. Germline V gene data show CDR1 as SGHRS and CDR2 as YFSETQ. CDR3 bases: TGCGCCAGCAGCTTGGCCGGGGGGACTAGCAGGACCGAGCAGTACTTC. Translation gives CASSLAGGTSRTEQYF.